This T cell receptor (beta chain) was captured in a study of tumor-infiltrating lymphocytes in primary liver carcinoma. About the research overall: Patients were both men and women, whose ages ran from 30 to 69 years. Study results and limitations: Tumors reached a significantly greater top-250-clone fraction than blood did (p = 0.039).

The source material, roughly 18-33 mg of unsorted bulk tissue, was used to co-extract RNA and DNA. The study enrolled treatment-naive patients with chronic HBV infection. Each sampled tumor had five separate regions taken from it. A constant-region primer primed TCR beta cDNA synthesis from about 0.45 ug of total RNA. Libraries for TCR beta were built through three nested multiplex PCR rounds, which together made up a slightly modified ARM-PCR procedure. TCRdb re-called the multiplex PCR reads through MiXCR, storing one row per CDR3 protein. The table has roughly 30,000 distinct CDR3 sequences, about 79% seen once; the top ten hold approximately 40%. With respect to this clonotype: Antigen specificity is unknown. One junction end disagrees with the germline gene, perhaps due to a read error.

This clonotype was sampled from a man aged 40-49 years with primary liver carcinoma and hepatitis B virus infection. Sequences were obtained from liver tumor tissue from sampling region 5. Subset reported: tumor region T5, tumor centre.

CDR3 region: CAGSQVARRDTQYF. The CDR3 nucleotides are TGCGCCGGCAGCCAAGTCGCAAGGAGGGATACGCAGTATTTT. The chain is built from TRBV4-1 and TRBJ2-3, with D possibly TRBD2 on 5 matching bases. CDR3 length: 14 amino acids. CDR1 and CDR2 (germline): MGHRA, YSYEKL.